The present T cell receptor beta chain was sequenced within a study of technical replicates of blood from a few donors. Sequencing used immunoSEQ multiplex PCR; TCRdb keeps in-frame clones, though not all of them. Of roughly 56,000 clones in the sample, about 95% were seen once. V shed 0 bases and J shed 4 bases, with 10 bases lying between them. Germline CDR1 is SGHDT and CDR2 is YYEEEE. The CDR3 is 14 amino acids. This rearrangement joins TRBV5-6 to TRBJ1-2; maybe TRBD1 (6 bases). The sequence was obtained from a human donor in good health. Some clones in this sample may be carry-over from other donors' samples. Sequencing was performed on PBMCs. The CDR3 loop reads CASSLDRARYGYTF. CDR3 DNA: TGTGCCAGCAGCTTGGACAGGGCTCGCTATGGCTACACCTTC.